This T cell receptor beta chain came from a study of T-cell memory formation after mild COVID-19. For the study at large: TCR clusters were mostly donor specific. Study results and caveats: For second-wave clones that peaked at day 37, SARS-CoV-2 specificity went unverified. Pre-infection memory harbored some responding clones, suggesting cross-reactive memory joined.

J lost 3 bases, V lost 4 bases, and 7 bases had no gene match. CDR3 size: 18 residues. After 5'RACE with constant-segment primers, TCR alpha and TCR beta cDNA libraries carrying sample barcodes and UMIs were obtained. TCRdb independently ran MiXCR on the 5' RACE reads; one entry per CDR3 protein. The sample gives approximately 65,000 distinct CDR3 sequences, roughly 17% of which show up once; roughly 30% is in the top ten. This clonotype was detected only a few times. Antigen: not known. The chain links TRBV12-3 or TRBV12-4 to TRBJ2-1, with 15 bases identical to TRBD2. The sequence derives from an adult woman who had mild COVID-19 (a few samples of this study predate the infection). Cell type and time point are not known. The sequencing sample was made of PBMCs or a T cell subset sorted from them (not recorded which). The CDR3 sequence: CASSSGTSGGPRYNEQFF. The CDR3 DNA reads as TGTGCCAGCAGTTCCGGGACTAGCGGGGGGCCACGCTACAATGAGCAGTTCTTC.